The 5 T cell receptor beta chains presented below share a single source sample, sequenced in a study of spatial heterogeneity in lung cancer. TCRdb analysed the 5' RACE reads with MiXCR anew, one entry per CDR3 protein. This sample carries 50,000 to 65,000 distinct CDR3 sequences, roughly 8% of them seen once, and the ten largest clones take about 14%. As for time point: sample taken at primary tumor resection. Whole RNA was taken from tumor, nontumor lung or frozen PBMC; it was then sequenced unsorted. The sample was PBMCs, taken at surgery. These receptors were taken from a female donor with early-stage non-small cell lung cancer.

This chain links TRBV20-1 with TRBJ2-3; 7 positions agree with TRBD2. The CDR3 runs to 13 residues. CDR1 is DFQATT and CDR2 is SNEGSKA in the germline V gene (reference sequence). V lost 3 bases to trimming and J lost 7 bases; unmatched junction nucleotides: 7. The DNA for the CDR3 is TGCAGTGCTAGCCCAGAGGGAGGGAATACGCAGTATTTT. Residues: CSASPEGGNTQYF.

This clonotype has at least ten counts. The rearrangement joins TRBV18 to TRBJ2-6; D tentatively fits TRBD1 or TRBD2 (5 bases each). V lost 3 bases and J lost 0, with 18 bases in between. The V gene's germline CDR1 is KGHSH and CDR2 LQKENI. The CDR3 is made up of 19 amino acids. The CDR3 sequence is CASSPQQGVSLSGANVLTF. In nucleotides, the CDR3 is TGTGCCAGCTCACCCCAGCAGGGAGTTTCCCTCTCTGGGGCCAACGTCCTGACTTTC.

At least ten counts were recorded for this clonotype. V usage is TRBV28 and J usage is TRBJ2-2; 7 nucleotides line up with TRBD1. Per germline, CDR1 MDHEN and CDR2 SYDVKM. Trimming at V came to 10 bases and at J to 6 bases, leaving 8 bases not matched to a gene. The CDR3 contains 13 residues. The CDR3 sequence is CATGTDQPGELFF. The CDR3 DNA sequence: TGTGCCACCGGGACAGATCAACCCGGGGAGCTGTTTTTT. Complete variable domain (other parts from reference TRBV28 and TRBJ2-2): DVKVTQSSRYLVKRTGEKVFLECVQDMDHENMFWYRQDPGLGLRLIYFSYDVKMKEKGDIPEGYSVSREKKERFSLILESASTNQTSMYLCATGTDQPGELFFGEGSRLTVL.

The rearrangement uses TRBV28 and TRBJ2-5; D remains unclear. Germline V CDR1 and CDR2: MDHEN, SYDVKM. This CDR3 has 16 amino acids. V gave up 5 bases and J gave up 2 bases, with 18 bases separating them. CDR3 DNA sequence: TGTGCCAGCAGTCTCCTTGGTAGGGAAAATCAAGAGACCCAGTACTTC. Protein sequence: CASSLLGRENQETQYF.

The rearrangement joins TRBV28 to TRBJ1-1; D is perhaps TRBD1 (5 bases). Germline CDR1 and CDR2: MDHEN and SYDVKM. The CDR3 contains 13 residues. Trimming cost V 3 bases and J 2 bases, with 7 bases left between them. The CDR3 region has the DNA TGTGCCAGCAGTTTCGGGACCAACACTGAAGCTTTCTTT. Protein product: CASSFGTNTEAFF.